The clone carrying this TCR beta chain was found a few times. This sample is drawn from a study of CD8+ T cells in alopecia areata. Study at large: The drug, tofacitinib, lasted 6 to 18 months, followed by 6 months off drug.

Trimming left V 2 bases short and J 0 bases short, with 7 bases between. CDR3 length: 14 amino acids. From germline, CDR1 is SQVTM and CDR2 ANQGSEA. Alopecia areata patients had lesional scalp punch biopsies and peripheral blood taken from them. PBMC-derived CD4+ and CD8+ T cells were sorted. It was cDNA, reverse transcribed from extracted RNA, that served as the sequencing template. Sequencing used immunoSEQ multiplex PCR; TCRdb keeps in-frame clones, though not all of them. The table includes roughly 150,000 clones, 50% to 65% detected once. V is TRBV29-1 and J is TRBJ1-4; D is unclear. The sample in question was CD8+ T cells sorted from blood, obtained at week 0. The sequence was collected from a human donor with alopecia areata. The CDR3 nucleotides are TGCAGCGTTGAATTGCCCGCAACTAATGAAAAACTGTTTTTT. As protein: CSVELPATNEKLFF.